The clone carrying this T cell receptor beta chain was found many times. The antigen is not known. This specimen comes from a study of T cells after yellow fever vaccination. Study-level information: Some fractions had low cell numbers, and these were prepared with SMART-Seq v4 Ultra Low Input.

The study's findings and limits: Most primary-vaccination clones recurred post-booster (roughly 96% CD4, around 88% CD8). Highly abundant clonotypes carried over from the bulk population could end up in FACS-sorted repertoires as contaminants.

TCRdb re-called the 5' RACE reads through MiXCR, storing one row per CDR3 protein. The sample records a few hundred thousand distinct CDR3 sequences, about 4% being singletons. The input for sequencing was PBMCs, taken 5 days after the yellow fever booster vaccination. This clonotype was sampled from a man in his late teens or twenties who received the YFV17D yellow fever vaccine.

The CDR3 nucleotides read TGTGCCAGCAGCTTAGCGACAGGGTACCTCTACAATGAGCAGTTCTTC. Protein: CASSLATGYLYNEQFF. The V call is TRBV7-2, the J call TRBJ2-1, with 7 bases matching TRBD1. Germline V lookup: CDR1 SGHTA, CDR2 FQGNSA. The V and J ends lost 0 bases and 3 bases, in that order; junction bases with no gene match: 5. The CDR3 has 16 residues.